Listed below are T cell receptor beta chains from one sample, sequenced in a study of response to subunit inactivated influenza vaccine. MiXCR, run by TCRdb on the RT-PCR reads, gives a single entry per CDR3 protein. This table has 450,000 to 600,000 distinct CDR3 sequences, 16% appearing once. Sequencing was performed on CD4+ T cells sorted from PBMCs, taken around 25 months after vaccination. These TCRs come from a man between 45 and 75 years old who received an inactivated influenza vaccine. Each CDR3 is given with its conserved first and last residue. The order of the fields is D gene, clone size, J gene, V gene, CDR3 protein, CDR3 DNA. A D gene is named only where the DNA matches it firmly. Clone size is shown for a subset of rows, as once, few, many or a class of expanded clone.

>TRBD1|few|TRBJ2-1|TRBV6-5
CASVRDRGVGEQFF
TGTGCCAGCGTTAGGGACAGGGGGGTGGGTGAGCAGTTCTTC
>.|.|TRBJ1-1|TRBV10-3
CAISDRQNTAAFF
TGTGCCATCAGTGACAGACAGAACACTGCAGCTTTCTTT
>TRBD1|few|TRBJ1-2|TRBV5-1
CASSQGAIPGYTF
TGCGCCAGCAGCCAGGGGGCGATCCCTGGCTACACCTTC
>.|many|TRBJ1-1|TRBV6-2/TRBV6-3
CASSYPPGGSFTEAFF
TGTGCCAGCAGTTACCCCCCTGGGGGGTCGTTCACTGAAGCTTTCTTT
>.|few|TRBJ2-7|TRBV11-2
CASRSDLKGIGQYF
TGTGCCAGCAGATCAGACTTGAAGGGGATTGGGCAGTACTTC
>TRBD2|.|TRBJ2-5|TRBV27
CASSPRLADQETQYF
TGTGCCAGCAGTCCCAGACTAGCGGACCAAGAGACCCAGTACTTC
>TRBD1|many|TRBJ2-1|TRBV20-1
CSARSGQGYNEQFF
TGCAGTGCTAGGTCGGGACAGGGCTACAATGAGCAGTTCTTC
>.|.|TRBJ2-3|TRBV7-2
CASKRGRTSTDTQYF
TGTGCCAGCAAAAGAGGGCGGACTAGCACAGATACGCAGTATTTT
>.|.|TRBJ1-1|TRBV5-1
CASSLAIRGTEAFF
TGCGCCAGCAGCTTGGCCATACGCGGCACTGAAGCTTTCTTT
>.|few|TRBJ1-1|TRBV2
CASTAHSNTEAFF
TGTGCCAGCACGGCACACTCGAACACTGAAGCTTTCTTT
>TRBD2|few|TRBJ2-1|TRBV12-3/TRBV12-4
CASSSGTSAYNEQFF
TGTGCCAGCAGTTCCGGGACTAGCGCCTACAATGAGCAGTTCTTC
>.|few|TRBJ1-6|TRBV5-1
CASSSRHGNSPLHF
TGCGCCAGCAGCTCGAGACACGGAAATTCACCCCTCCACTTT
>.|many|TRBJ2-1|TRBV12-3/TRBV12-4
CASSLAGGLNEQFF
TGTGCCAGCAGTTTAGCGGGGGGTCTCAATGAGCAGTTCTTC
>.|few|TRBJ2-5|TRBV20-1
CSALLGQIQETQYF
TGCAGTGCTCTACTAGGACAGATCCAAGAGACCCAGTACTTC
>.|.|TRBJ2-2|TRBV28
CASSLARAGAPTGELFF
TGTGCCAGCAGTCTTGCGAGGGCGGGGGCCCCCACCGGGGAGCTGTTTTTT
>TRBD1|.|TRBJ1-5|TRBV20-1
CSARTGAQPQHF
TGCAGTGCTAGAACAGGGGCCCAGCCCCAGCATTTT
>.|few|TRBJ2-3|TRBV5-5
CASSLGYTTDTQYF
TGTGCCAGCAGCTTGGGTTACACGACAGATACGCAGTATTTT
>.|many|TRBJ2-2|TRBV11-1
CASSLGQGTNTGELFF
TGCGCCAGCAGCTTGGGTCAGGGTACGAACACCGGGGAGCTGTTTTTT
>TRBD1|.|TRBJ2-1|TRBV5-1
CASSLGQQNEQFF
TGCGCCAGCAGCCTGGGACAGCAAAATGAGCAGTTCTTC
>TRBD2|.|TRBJ2-1|TRBV6-2/TRBV6-3
CASSQLAGAGEQFF
TGTGCCAGCAGTCAACTAGCGGGAGCGGGTGAGCAGTTCTTC
>.|.|TRBJ2-1|TRBV4-2
CASSQAGLEQFF
TGTGCCAGCAGCCAAGCTGGGCTTGAGCAGTTCTTC
>TRBD2|few|TRBJ2-5|TRBV3-1
CASSPEAGGRETQYF
TGTGCCAGCAGCCCAGAGGCGGGGGGACGGGAGACCCAGTACTTC
>TRBD1|.|TRBJ2-3|TRBV2
CASSGTGGVDTQYF
TGTGCCAGCAGTGGGACAGGGGGCGTAGATACGCAGTATTTT
>TRBD1|few|TRBJ2-7|TRBV28
CATLSTITGTGSYEQYF
TGTGCCACCCTCTCAACAATTACCGGGACAGGCTCCTACGAGCAGTACTTC
>.|few|TRBJ1-2|TRBV4-3
CASSQEYTNYGYTF
TGCGCCAGCAGCCAAGAATACACCAACTATGGCTACACCTTC
>.|.|TRBJ2-7|TRBV15
CATSRAASKGNYEQYF
TGTGCCACCAGCAGAGCGGCCTCCAAGGGGAACTACGAGCAGTACTTC
>.|.|TRBJ2-5|TRBV11-2
CASSLEGRDGFQETQYF
TGTGCCAGCAGCTTAGAAGGGCGGGACGGGTTTCAAGAGACCCAGTACTTC
>TRBD2|few|TRBJ2-1|TRBV20-1
CSARAYQREFRPEQFF
TGCAGTGCTAGAGCATACCAGCGGGAGTTTCGGCCTGAGCAGTTCTTC
>TRBD1|few|TRBJ1-4|TRBV5-1
CASSGQGSANEKLFF
TGCGCCAGCTCCGGACAGGGCTCGGCTAATGAAAAACTGTTTTTT
>TRBD1|few|TRBJ2-5|TRBV10-3
CAISESGTGVETQYF
TGTGCCATCAGTGAGTCAGGGACAGGGGTCGAGACCCAGTACTTC
>.|.|TRBJ1-1|TRBV27
CASSFNRGNTEAFF
TGTGCCAGCAGTTTTAATCGGGGGAACACTGAAGCTTTCTTT
>.|.|TRBJ2-2|TRBV6-1
CASSAQGNTGELFF
TGTGCCAGCAGTGCACAGGGTAACACCGGGGAGCTGTTTTTT
>.|few|TRBJ2-1|TRBV10-3
CAISADSNNEQFF
TGTGCCATCAGTGCAGACTCGAACAATGAGCAGTTCTTC
>.|few|TRBJ1-4|TRBV20-1
CSAREPVTEKLFF
TGCAGTGCTAGAGAGCCGGTGACTGAAAAACTGTTTTTT
>TRBD2|.|TRBJ2-1|TRBV12-3/TRBV12-4
CASSLPRLAYNEQFF
TGTGCCAGCAGTTTGCCGAGACTAGCGTACAATGAGCAGTTCTTC
>TRBD2|.|TRBJ2-5|TRBV20-1
CSVRILAGEGETQYF
TGCAGTGTTCGTATTCTAGCGGGAGAAGGAGAGACCCAGTACTTC
>.|few|TRBJ2-4|TRBV4-3
CASSQDTPSVQYF
TGCGCCAGCAGCCAAGATACCCCCTCGGTTCAGTACTTC